These 32 T cell receptor beta chains share one sample of origin, sequenced in a study of blood T cell repertoires in COVID-19. Sequenced by immunoSEQ multiplex PCR; TCRdb stores in-frame clones only, minus some. The sample shows about 280,000 clones, around 88% of them seen only once. The sample taken for sequencing was PBMCs or T cells enriched from blood (not recorded which). All receptors come from a middle-aged woman who had recovered from COVID-19.

The chain combines TRBV7-3 with TRBJ2-3, with 7 bases matching TRBD2. J was trimmed by 2 bases and V by 0 bases; bases with no gene match: 5. Germline assignment: CDR1 SGHTA and CDR2 FQGTGA. The CDR3 consists of 16 residues. The CDR3 here is CASSLTSGLSTDTQYF. Written as DNA, the CDR3 is TGTGCCAGCAGCTTAACGTCGGGACTATCCACAGATACGCAGTATTTT.

This chain links TRBV7-3 with TRBJ2-5; 7 positions match TRBD2. V dropped 0 bases and J dropped 5; count of bases not matched to a gene: 3. The CDR3 has 14 residues. Germline CDR1 SGHTA, CDR2 FQGTGA. CDR3 residues: CASSLTSSGETQYF. The CDR3 nucleotides read TGTGCCAGCAGCTTAACGAGTAGCGGGGAGACCCAGTACTTC.

The chain combines TRBV19 with TRBJ1-4; D unclear. V was pared by 3 bases and J by 4 bases, with 9 bases between. Germline V gene data show CDR1 as LNHDA and CDR2 as SQIVND (reference sequence). The CDR3 spans 14 residues. The DNA for the CDR3 is TGTGCCAGTAGTATTAGACAAGATAATGAAAAACTGTTTTTT. It encodes CASSIRQDNEKLFF.

The chain recombines TRBV30 with TRBJ2-3; TRBD1 agrees at 10 bases. The CDR3 totals 16 residues. Per the germline V gene, CDR1 is GTSNPN and CDR2 is SVGIG (reference sequence). Losses at the gene ends were 5 bases for V and 4 bases for J; bases not matched to a gene: 12. CDR3 protein: CAWPEPGQGSSDTQYF. The DNA for the CDR3 is TGTGCCTGGCCCGAGCCGGGACAGGGGAGTTCAGATACGCAGTATTTT. Complete variable domain (other parts from reference TRBV30 and TRBJ2-3): SQTIHQWPATLVQPVGSPLSLECTVEGTSNPNLYWYRQAAGRGLQLLFYSVGIGQISSEVPQNLSASRPQDRQFILSSKKLLLSDSGFYLCAWPEPGQGSSDTQYFGPGTRLTVL.

This clone was recorded a few times. The chain carries TRBV27 and TRBJ2-1, with 7 nucleotides matching TRBD2. Germline V gene sequence: CDR1 MNHEY, CDR2 SMNVEV (reference sequence). The CDR3 covers 15 residues. Losses at the gene ends were 2 bases for V and 8 bases for J; bases not matched to a gene: 9. This CDR3 is CASSLRERGADEQFF. CDR3 nucleotide sequence: TGTGCCAGCAGTTTACGAGAGCGGGGAGCGGATGAGCAGTTCTTC.

The chain couples TRBV9 to TRBJ1-3; 7 positions match TRBD1. This CDR3 has 13 amino acids. V lost 4 bases and J lost 9; bases outside the gene matches: 7. Germline V gene data show CDR1 as SGDLS and CDR2 as YYNGEE. CDR3 in amino acids: CASSRQPGGTIYF. DNA of the CDR3: TGTGCCAGCAGCAGACAACCAGGGGGCACCATATATTTT.

This clone was recorded only once. This chain links TRBV2 with TRBJ2-7; 7 bases map to TRBD1. V shed 6 bases and J 6 bases; nucleotides not matched to a gene: 14. The CDR3 totals 15 residues. CDR1 is SNHLY, CDR2 FYNNEI, per germline. CDR3 in amino acids: CASRPRQYDRVEQYF. CDR3 bases: TGTGCCAGCAGACCCCGTCAATACGACAGGGTCGAGCAGTACTTC.

The chain links TRBV18 to TRBJ2-6, with TRBD1 identical over 9 bases. After removal of 6 bases from V and 1 base from J, the junction contained 10 bases not matched to a gene. CDR3 length: 18 residues. Germline assignment: CDR1 KGHSH and CDR2 LQKENI. The CDR3 region is CASSHTQGAFSGANVLTF. Written as DNA, the CDR3 is TGTGCCAGCTCGCATACACAGGGGGCGTTTTCTGGGGCCAACGTCCTGACTTTC.

This chain uses TRBV27 with TRBJ1-2; 8 positions agree with TRBD1. Germline CDR1 is MNHEY and CDR2 is SMNVEV (reference sequence). V lost 4 bases to trimming and J lost 4 bases; unmatched junction nucleotides: 8. This CDR3 spans 15 amino acids. The CDR3 loop reads CASSSTGTGSYGYTF. CDR3 DNA sequence: TGTGCCAGCAGTTCCACCGGGACAGGAAGCTATGGCTACACCTTC.

For the CDR3, the DNA is TGTGCCAGCAGCCCTGGTCGGGGTGGCGGCTACACCTTC. It translates to CASSPGRGGGYTF. The chain is built from TRBV7-2 and TRBJ1-2; the D is unclear. The CDR3 spans 13 residues. Trimming took 5 bases from V and 8 from J, leaving 15 bases between them. The germline V gene has CDR1 SGHTA and CDR2 FQGNSA.

The chain links TRBV4-3 to TRBJ2-7; tentatively, D is TRBD1 (5 bases). V was pared by 0 bases and J by 2 bases, with 14 bases between. Germline CDR1 and CDR2: LGHNA and YSLEER. CDR3 length: 16 residues. For the CDR3, the DNA is TGCGCCAGCAGCCAAGAGCCCCGCGACAGAACCTACGAGCAGTACTTC. Amino acids: CASSQEPRDRTYEQYF.

The V call is TRBV9, the J call TRBJ2-7; TRBD2 matches 7 bases. The trim removed 6 bases at V and 2 bases at J, leaving 5 bases unmatched. There are 13 residues in the CDR3. Germline CDR1 reads SGDLS; CDR2 reads YYNGEE. The CDR3 bases are TGTGCCAGCAACCAAGCGGGAACCTACGAGCAGTACTTC. Translation: CASNQAGTYEQYF.

This chain joins TRBV6-5 and TRBJ2-5, with 9 bases matching TRBD1. The V gene's germline CDR1 is MNHEY and CDR2 SVGAGI. J was trimmed by 5 bases and V by 11 bases; bases with no gene match: 9. The CDR3 sequence is 13 residues long. CDR3 region: CAGSEQGAETQYF. The DNA of the CDR3 is TGTGCCGGGTCGGAACAGGGGGCCGAGACCCAGTACTTC.

The chain employs TRBV12-3 or TRBV12-4 and TRBJ2-5; maybe TRBD2 (6 bases). CDR3 length equals 13 residues. V gave up 5 bases and J gave up 3 bases, with 10 bases separating them. The CDR3 loop is CASSLWEEETQYF. The CDR3 region has the DNA TGTGCCAGCAGTCTGTGGGAGGAAGAGACCCAGTACTTC.

The V call is TRBV28, the J call TRBJ1-1; D unresolved. Deletions cut 2 bases from V and 2 bases from J, with 9 bases between. This CDR3 comprises 14 residues. The germline V gene encodes CDR1 MDHEN and CDR2 SYDVKM. CDR3 bases: TGTGCCAGCAGTTTAGGGCGGGGTAACACTGAAGCTTTCTTT. It codes for CASSLGRGNTEAFF.

The chain joins TRBV15 to TRBJ1-5; D is ambiguous. The V gene lost 0 bases and the J gene lost 0 bases, with 9 bases spanning the gap. The CDR3 spans 16 residues. Germline V gives CDR1 LNHNV, CDR2 YYDKDF (reference sequence). The CDR3 DNA reads TGTGCCACCAGCAGAGATTTCGACAATAGCAATCAGCCCCAGCATTTT. Its translation is CATSRDFDNSNQPQHF.

The chain joins TRBV29-1 to TRBJ2-1; 11 bases are a match to TRBD2. Per germline, CDR1 SQVTM and CDR2 ANQGSEA. Unmatched junction bases numbered 6, after V lost 3 bases and J lost 5 bases. This CDR3 has 15 amino acids. CDR3 bases: TGCAGCGTTGAGGGACTAGCGGAGAGCAACAATGAGCAGTTCTTC. Amino acid sequence: CSVEGLAESNNEQFF.

This clone came up once. The chain uses TRBV19 and TRBJ2-1, with D perhaps TRBD2 (6 bases). Trimming removed 4 bases at V and 1 base at J, with 17 bases between. The CDR3 contains 17 residues. The germline gives CDR1 LNHDA, CDR2 SQIVND (reference sequence). For the CDR3, the DNA is TGTGCCAGTAGTACCTTTGCGGGACTCGGATCCTACAATGAGCAGTTCTTC. Protein sequence: CASSTFAGLGSYNEQFF.

The chain has TRBV10-2 and TRBJ2-1, with unresolved D. The CDR3 has 14 amino acids. Per germline, CDR1 WSHSY and CDR2 SAAADI. V was clipped by 3 bases and J by 0 bases, with 6 bases between them. CDR3 coding DNA: TGCGCCAGCAGTGAAGGAGCCTCCTACAATGAGCAGTTCTTC. Its protein is CASSEGASYNEQFF.

This clone occurred a few times. The chain employs TRBV19 and TRBJ2-1, with D uncertain. The germline V gene encodes CDR1 LNHDA and CDR2 SQIVND (reference sequence). The germline V and J ends were trimmed by 3 bases and 7 bases, with 10 bases remaining between them. The CDR3 runs 13 residues. CDR3 in DNA: TGTGCCAGTAGTATGGAACACGGGAATGAGCAGTTCTTC. As protein: CASSMEHGNEQFF.

The genes are TRBV9 and TRBJ1-4, with D perhaps matching TRBD1 (5 bases). The V end lost 2 bases, the J end lost 7 bases, and 6 bases lay between the germline ends. The length of the CDR3 is 12 residues. Germline V gene sequence: CDR1 SGDLS, CDR2 YYNGEE. DNA of the CDR3: TGTGCCAGCAGCGTTCAGGGTGAAAAACTGTTTTTT. Translation gives CASSVQGEKLFF.

The CDR3 region is CASSYQGTSGAYEQYF. The CDR3 DNA is TGTGCCAGCAGTTACCAAGGGACTAGCGGGGCCTACGAGCAGTACTTC. This chain uses TRBV6-5 with TRBJ2-7, with 13 bases fitting TRBD2. This CDR3 region has 16 residues. The V segment lost 2 bases and the J segment 2 bases; nucleotides outside the gene matches: 3. Germline-derived CDR1 and CDR2 are MNHEY and SVGAGI.

V is TRBV5-1 and J is TRBJ2-3, with TRBD2 matching over 10 bases. This CDR3 is 15 amino acids long. Unmatched junction bases numbered 2, after V lost 1 base and J lost 3 bases. Germline CDR1 SGHRS, CDR2 YFSETQ. CDR3: CASSLTSGETDTQYF. In nucleotides, the CDR3 is TGCGCCAGCAGCTTGACTAGCGGGGAGACAGATACGCAGTATTTT.

V usage is TRBV28 and J usage is TRBJ1-6; D gene ambiguous. The CDR3 is made up of 14 amino acids. The V gene lost 2 bases and the J gene lost 7 bases, with 9 bases spanning the gap. CDR1 is MDHEN, CDR2 SYDVKM, per germline. Written as DNA, the CDR3 is TGTGCCAGCAGTTTAGGCGGGGAAAATTCACCCCTCCACTTT. Amino acids: CASSLGGENSPLHF. Looking up the rest from reference TRBV28 and TRBJ1-6 gives the full variable domain: DVKVTQSSRYLVKRTGEKVFLECVQDMDHENMFWYRQDPGLGLRLIYFSYDVKMKEKGDIPEGYSVSREKKERFSLILESASTNQTSMYLCASSLGGENSPLHFGNGTRLTVT.

This chain joins TRBV5-1 and TRBJ2-2, with D maybe TRBD1 (6 bases). Germline CDR1 is SGHRS and CDR2 is YFSETQ. This CDR3 comprises 15 residues. The V end was cut by 0 bases, the J end by 4 bases, with 10 bases between. The CDR3 here is CASSLADRPTGELFF. In DNA, the CDR3 is TGCGCCAGCAGCTTGGCCGACAGGCCCACCGGGGAGCTGTTTTTT.

The chain uses TRBV11-2 and TRBJ2-1; TRBD2 matches at 11 bases. The trim removed 5 bases at V and 0 bases at J, leaving 9 bases unmatched. The length of the CDR3 is 18 residues. CDR1 is SGHAT and CDR2 is FQNNGV in the germline V gene. The chain's CDR3 is CASSRRTSGPPSYNEQFF. The CDR3 coding sequence is TGTGCCAGCAGCCGTCGGACTAGCGGGCCGCCCTCCTACAATGAGCAGTTCTTC.

The chain couples TRBV6-5 to TRBJ2-3, with D perhaps TRBD2 (6 bases). In germline, CDR1 is MNHEY, CDR2 SVGAGI. The CDR3 totals 13 residues. Trimming stripped 0 bases from V and 6 bases from J, with 7 bases between. The CDR3: CASSYSRGDTQYF. For the CDR3, the DNA is TGTGCCAGCAGTTACTCACGGGGGGATACGCAGTATTTT.

CDR3 sequence (DNA): TGTGCCAGTAGTATTGCGGCGGGAGATACGGAGACCCAGTACTTC. Its translation is CASSIAAGDTETQYF. The gene calls are TRBV19 and TRBJ2-5; 7 bases map to TRBD2. J gave up 5 bases and V 3 bases, and 9 bases lay outside the gene matches. The germline V gene has CDR1 LNHDA and CDR2 SQIVND (reference sequence). The CDR3 contains 15 residues.

This clone was counted a single time. The chain recombines TRBV28 with TRBJ1-1; D ambiguous. Looked up from germline, CDR1 is MDHEN and CDR2 is SYDVKM. This CDR3 contains 14 residues. The V gene lost 6 bases and the J gene lost 3 bases, with 14 bases spanning the gap. The CDR3 protein is CASREPGRDTEAFF. The CDR3 coding sequence is TGTGCCAGCAGGGAACCGGGGAGGGACACTGAAGCTTTCTTT.

V and J are TRBV19 and TRBJ2-2, with 7 positions matching TRBD2. The CDR3 sequence is 15 residues long. Trimming cost V 8 bases and J 0 bases; bases outside gene matches: 6. Per the germline V gene, CDR1 is LNHDA and CDR2 is SQIVND (reference sequence). CDR3 sequence reads: CASAAGAANTGELFF. In nucleotides, the CDR3 is TGTGCCAGTGCCGCGGGAGCAGCGAACACCGGGGAGCTGTTTTTT.

The chain has TRBV27 and TRBJ1-2; tentatively, D is TRBD1 (5 bases). This CDR3 is 13 amino acids long. The V gene's germline CDR1 is MNHEY and CDR2 SMNVEV (reference sequence). The V end lost 6 bases, the J end lost 4 bases, and 12 bases lay between the germline ends. CDR3 loop: CASSPGHSYGYTF. For the CDR3, the DNA is TGTGCCAGCAGCCCCGGACACAGCTATGGCTACACCTTC.

V gene TRBV7-3 combines with J gene TRBJ2-1; TRBD2 agrees at 10 bases. This CDR3 is built from 15 residues. Losses at the gene ends were 5 bases for V and 8 bases for J; bases not matched to a gene: 9. Per germline, CDR1 SGHTA and CDR2 FQGTGA. The CDR3 nucleotides are TGTGCCAGCAGCCCAGCGGGAGGGCATGTTGATGAGCAGTTCTTC. Protein product: CASSPAGGHVDEQFF.